A selection of T cell receptor beta chains follows, all from one sample in a study of early T cells in non-severe SARS-CoV-2 infection. Using its own MiXCR run on the 5' RACE reads, TCRdb lists one record per CDR3 protein. The table shows approximately 97,000 distinct CDR3 sequences, with over 10% occurring only once. The specimen sequenced was whole blood. The receptors were sampled from an adult who was a healthcare worker with PCR-confirmed SARS-CoV-2 infection or an uninfected control (not recorded which). CDR3s include the opening cysteine and the closing phenylalanine or tryptophan. Fields, in order: clone size, D gene, J gene, V gene, CDR3 DNA, CDR3 protein. The D gene is left open where the match is weak. Some rows mark clone size as missing; the rest say once, few, many or name a class of expanded clone.

>few|-|TRBJ2-4|TRBV24-1
TGTGCCACCAGTGATGGTCAGACCAAAAACATTCAGTACTTC
CATSDGQTKNIQYF
>many|TRBD2|TRBJ2-1|TRBV7-9
TGTGCCAGCAGCTTAGAGGCACTAGCGGGAGGGCCCAGCTCCTACAATGAGCAGTTCTTC
CASSLEALAGGPSSYNEQFF
>many|-|TRBJ1-1|TRBV4-3
TGCGCCAGCAGCCAAGATCGCGACACTGAAGCTTTCTTT
CASSQDRDTEAFF
>few|-|TRBJ2-1|TRBV18
TGTGCCACCGCGAGTGGTCGGGACAATGAGCAGTTCTTC
CATASGRDNEQFF
>many|-|TRBJ2-5|TRBV7-9
TGTGCCGGCCAAGACAGATTGCAAGAGACCCAGTACTTC
CAGQDRLQETQYF
>many|-|TRBJ2-7|TRBV6-1
TGTGCCAGCATAGAGGGCCAGCGGAGCCGCGAGCAGTACTTC
CASIEGQRSREQYF
>few|TRBD2|TRBJ2-7|TRBV20-1
TGCAGTGCTAGTAAGCAGGCTAGCGGGAGTAGCGAGCAGTACTTC
CSASKQASGSSEQYF
>few|-|TRBJ1-1|TRBV18
TGTGCCAGCTCACCCAACCGGCTGAACACTGAAGCTTTCTTT
CASSPNRLNTEAFF
>few|-|TRBJ1-2|TRBV28
TGTGCCAGCAGTTTCCGGGGGGAGCGGGGCGGCGGCTACACCTTC
CASSFRGERGGGYTF
>many|-|TRBJ1-1|TRBV12-3/TRBV12-4
TGTGCCAGCAGAAGCGCCAGGCAGAACACTGAAGCTTTCTTT
CASRSARQNTEAFF
>-|-|TRBJ2-3|TRBV28
TGTGCCAGCAGGCAGATACCAGATACGCAGTATTTT
CASRQIPDTQYF
>-|-|TRBJ2-7|TRBV20-1
TGCAGTGCTAGGGGGACTCTCCACGAGCAGTACTTC
CSARGTLHEQYF
>many|TRBD1|TRBJ1-6|TRBV5-6
TGTGCCAGCAGCTTGCAAGGGGGCCCCTATAATTCACCCCTCCACTTT
CASSLQGGPYNSPLHF
>many|-|TRBJ2-7|TRBV10-1
TGCGCCAGCAGCGACAGCTCCTACGAGCAGTACTTC
CASSDSSYEQYF
>-|-|TRBJ2-4|TRBV20-1
TGCAGTGAAAGGGTATTAGGCAAAAACATTCAGTACTTC
CSERVLGKNIQYF
>few|TRBD2|TRBJ2-3|TRBV5-1
TGCGCCAGCAGCTTACTAGCGGGAAGTGGAGATACGCAGTATTTT
CASSLLAGSGDTQYF
>-|TRBD1|TRBJ1-1|TRBV7-9
TGTGCCAGCAGCTCCGCAGGGGGCTGGAAAGCTTTCTTT
CASSSAGGWKAFF
>many|-|TRBJ1-5|TRBV28
TGTGCCAGCAGACCCTACAGGGCGGGGCAGCCCCAGCATTTT
CASRPYRAGQPQHF
>few|-|TRBJ2-1|TRBV20-1
TGCAGTGCTAGAGACCCCCGGGACTCGACATCAAATGAGCAGTTCTTC
CSARDPRDSTSNEQFF
>-|TRBD1|TRBJ1-1|TRBV5-6
TGTGCCAGCAGCCAACTTACAGGGGGAAGGGCTGAAGCTTTCTTT
CASSQLTGGRAEAFF
>many|TRBD2|TRBJ2-1|TRBV9
TGTGCCAGCAGCCCCCATAGCGGGAGGGGTGGTGTCGATGAGCAGTTCTTC
CASSPHSGRGGVDEQFF
>many|-|TRBJ2-7|TRBV12-3/TRBV12-4
TGTGCCAGCAGTTCAGACCCGACTTCCCGGTACTTC
CASSSDPTSRYF
>many|TRBD2|TRBJ2-7|TRBV20-1
TGCAGTGCCCGTGGACTAGCGGGAGGTCCTTACGAGCAGTACTTC
CSARGLAGGPYEQYF
>once|-|TRBJ2-1|TRBV20-1
TGCAGTGCTAGCCGCATTCGACAGTTCTTC
CSASRIRQFF
>few|-|TRBJ2-1|TRBV7-9
TGTGCCAGCAGCTTAAGTAATTCCTACAATGAGCAGTTCTTC
CASSLSNSYNEQFF
>-|-|TRBJ2-7|TRBV7-2
TGTGCCAGCAGCTTAGTAACCCTGGGGACAAACGAGCAGTACTTC
CASSLVTLGTNEQYF
>-|-|TRBJ2-3|TRBV7-6
TGTGCCAGCAGCTCAAAGGGCGGGTCTAGCACAGATACGCAGTATTTT
CASSSKGGSSTDTQYF
>many|TRBD1|TRBJ1-4|TRBV5-1
TGCGCCAGCAGGACAGGGCCGGGGCCTGAAAAACTGTTTTTT
CASRTGPGPEKLFF
>many|-|TRBJ2-7|TRBV18
TGTGCCAGCTCACCAATGTCAGGGGACGAGCAGTACTTC
CASSPMSGDEQYF
>many|TRBD1|TRBJ1-6|TRBV18
TGTGCCAGCTCACCGGGACAGGCCTTGTTAAATTCACCCCTCCACTTT
CASSPGQALLNSPLHF
>many|-|TRBJ2-2|TRBV19
TGTGCCAGTGCGGGACAGCTTACGGCCACCGGGGAGCTGTTTTTT
CASAGQLTATGELFF
>many|TRBD2|TRBJ2-7|TRBV20-1
TGCAGTGCTAGAGAGGTGCGGGAGGGGATCTACGAGCAGTACTTC
CSAREVREGIYEQYF
>once|-|TRBJ2-3|TRBV20-1
TGCAGTGGCGGGAGCACAGATACGCAGTATTTT
CSGGSTDTQYF
>once|-|TRBJ2-7|TRBV12-3/TRBV12-4
TGTGCCAGCAGTTTCGGGCGGGGGCTCTACGAGCAGTACTTC
CASSFGRGLYEQYF